The next 17 T cell receptor beta chains were all read from a single sample in a study of shared clonotypes between healthy human individuals. This table comes from immunoSEQ multiplex PCR, and its TCRdb copy is limited to in-frame clones, with some not included. This table holds about 330,000 clones, around two thirds found once. Sequenced sample: memory CD4+ T cells sorted from blood. Subset defined: CD45RA-negative fraction. These receptors all stem from a man between 25 and 39 years old in good health.

The gene calls are TRBV7-2 and TRBJ2-7, with 9 bases matching TRBD2. Germline V gene data show CDR1 as SGHTA and CDR2 as FQGNSA. J was trimmed by 3 bases and V by 5 bases; bases with no gene match: 11. This CDR3 comprises 16 residues. The CDR3 spells CASSAGVAGVYYEQYF. CDR3 in DNA: TGTGCCAGCAGCGCTGGGGTAGCGGGAGTGTACTACGAGCAGTACTTC.

The sample holds a few counts of this clone. The chain uses TRBV5-8 and TRBJ1-5, with unresolved D. The CDR3 has 15 residues. CDR1 SGHTS and CDR2 YDEGEE come from the germline V gene. V lost 5 bases, J lost 7 bases, and 19 bases lay in between. The CDR3 coding sequence is TGTGCCAGCAGAACGTTTGGAGGGATTTACCAGCCCCAGCATTTT. It yields the protein CASRTFGGIYQPQHF.

The J gene is TRBJ2-1, the V gene TRBV5-1; D is perhaps TRBD1 (6 bases). V lost 5 bases and J lost 5, with 11 bases in between. Germline CDR1 is SGHRS and CDR2 is YFSETQ. The CDR3 loop spans 13 amino acids. Here the CDR3 DNA reads TGCGCCAGCAGGGGACAAGTTAACAATGAGCAGTTCTTC. Its protein is CASRGQVNNEQFF.

This clone has just a few counts. V and J are TRBV6-1 and TRBJ2-7; D not certain. The CDR3 consists of 15 residues. Per germline, CDR1 MNHNS and CDR2 SASEGT. The germline V and J ends were trimmed by 0 bases and 6 bases, with 15 bases remaining between them. In nucleotides, the CDR3 is TGTGCCAGCAGTGAAGCTGCCAGACCTAGGAGCGAGCAGTACTTC. It encodes CASSEAARPRSEQYF.

A note on this clone: At the DNA level, this CDR3 is encoded by other sequences in the same sample as well. V is TRBV18 and J is TRBJ1-1, with D perhaps TRBD1 (5 bases). Germline CDR1 is KGHSH and CDR2 is LQKENI. V lost 1 base to trimming and J lost 5 bases, with 8 bases between them. This CDR3 contains 13 residues. The CDR3 spells CASSPQGSTEAFF. In DNA form, the CDR3 reads TGTGCCAGCTCACCACAGGGGAGTACTGAAGCTTTCTTT.

This clone has just one count. The rearrangement joins TRBV13 to TRBJ2-5; D gene ambiguous. This CDR3 comprises 14 residues. Between the trimmed V and J ends, which lost 0 bases and 3 bases, there was a span of 8 bases. Germline-derived CDR1 and CDR2 are PRHDT and FYEKMQ (reference sequence). CDR3: CASSLGYKEETQYF. The CDR3 DNA sequence: TGTGCCAGCAGCTTAGGGTACAAAGAAGAGACCCAGTACTTC.

V and J are TRBV9 and TRBJ2-5; D possibly corresponds to TRBD2 (6 bases). CDR3 size: 14 residues. The germline V gene has CDR1 SGDLS and CDR2 YYNGEE. The V end was cut by 3 bases, the J end by 5 bases, with 14 bases between. This chain's CDR3 is CASSEGAGTETQYF. DNA for the CDR3: TGTGCCAGCAGCGAGGGTGCGGGGACTGAGACCCAGTACTTC. The full variable domain, with the rest looked up from reference TRBV9 and TRBJ2-5, is DSGVTQTPKHLITATGQRVTLRCSPRSGDLSVYWYQQSLDQGLQFLIQYYNGEERAKGNILERFSAQQFPDLHSELNLSSLELGDSALYFCASSEGAGTETQYFGPGTRLLVL.

The V gene is TRBV28, the J gene TRBJ2-7; possible D gene TRBD1, 5 bases. This CDR3 region has 14 residues. From germline, CDR1 is MDHEN and CDR2 SYDVKM. Trimming removed 6 bases from V and 0 bases from J, with 12 bases in between. Here the CDR3 DNA reads TGTGCCAGCAGCATAACAGGACCCTCCTACGAGCAGTACTTC. Residues: CASSITGPSYEQYF.

The CDR3 protein is CASTPGEDYEQYF. In DNA, the CDR3 is TGTGCCAGCACCCCTGGGGAGGATTACGAGCAGTACTTC. This sequence joins TRBV6-1 and TRBJ2-7; perhaps TRBD2 as D (6 bases). The CDR3 runs 13 residues. Germline V gene sequence: CDR1 MNHNS, CDR2 SASEGT. V lost 7 bases and J lost 4, with 14 bases in between.

This chain links TRBV2 with TRBJ2-3; TRBD2 agrees at 9 bases. CDR1 and CDR2 from the germline V gene are SNHLY and FYNNEI. Trimming took 7 bases from V and 2 from J; bases not matched to a gene: 10. The CDR3 totals 16 residues. CDR3: CASMRRLAGNTDTQYF. CDR3 sequence (DNA): TGTGCCAGCATGCGGCGGCTAGCGGGGAACACAGATACGCAGTATTTT. Based on the CDR3 plus reference TRBV2 and TRBJ2-3, the full variable domain is EPEVTQTPSHQVTQMGQEVILRCVPISNHLYFYWYRQILGQKVEFLVSFYNNEISEKSEIFDDQFSVERPDGSNFTLKIRSTKLEDSAMYFCASMRRLAGNTDTQYFGPGTRLTVL.

The chain employs TRBV5-4 and TRBJ1-1, with D tentatively TRBD1 (5 bases). Deletions cut 2 bases from V and 6 bases from J, with 8 bases between. The germline CDR1 and CDR2 sequences are SGHNT and YYREEE (reference sequence). The CDR3 is 12 amino acids. CDR3 sequence (DNA): TGTGCCAGCAGCTTTGGGGGGGCTGAAGCTTTCTTT. Its translation is CASSFGGAEAFF.

The chain uses TRBV5-1 and TRBJ2-5, with TRBD2 matching over 13 bases. This CDR3 spans 17 amino acids. The germline gives CDR1 SGHRS, CDR2 YFSETQ. Trimming removed 4 bases from V and 4 bases from J; junction bases left unmatched: 10. CDR3 nucleotide sequence: TGCGCCAGCAGCGAGGGACTAGCGGGAAATCTCGCAGAGACCCAGTACTTC. It specifies CASSEGLAGNLAETQYF.

This chain uses TRBV5-4 with TRBJ2-1, with 7 bases fitting TRBD2. Germline CDR1 and CDR2: SGHNT and YYREEE (reference sequence). With 0 bases clipped from V and 4 bases from J, the junction kept 4 bases outside the gene matches. The CDR3 runs to 15 residues. CDR3 sequence reads: CASSLAPSGYNEQFF. CDR3 DNA sequence: TGTGCCAGCAGCTTGGCCCCTAGCGGATACAATGAGCAGTTCTTC.

The V gene is TRBV5-5, the J gene TRBJ1-6; D possibly corresponds to TRBD1 (5 bases). The CDR3 contains 15 residues. The V gene's germline CDR1 is SGHKS and CDR2 YYEKEE (reference sequence). V dropped 1 base and J dropped 12 bases, with 17 bases sitting between them. The CDR3 DNA is TGTGCCAGCAGCTTGCGTGGGACTTCAACTTTACCCCTCCACTTT. It codes for CASSLRGTSTLPLHF.

The chain carries TRBV25-1 and TRBJ2-1; 8 bases line up with TRBD1. CDR1 MGHDK and CDR2 SYGVNS come from the germline V gene. This CDR3 spans 14 amino acids. J was trimmed by 8 bases and V by 6 bases; bases with no gene match: 9. This CDR3 is CASSRQGISDEQFF. CDR3 DNA: TGTGCCAGCAGCAGACAGGGGATAAGCGATGAGCAGTTCTTC.

As to this clone: The same CDR3 is also encoded by other DNA sequences in this sample. This chain joins TRBV18 and TRBJ2-1; D is ambiguous. Germline V gives CDR1 KGHSH, CDR2 LQKENI. The length of the CDR3 is 15 residues. The germline V and J ends were trimmed by 4 bases and 0 bases, with 10 bases remaining between them. This chain's CDR3 is CASSLSVSSYNEQFF. In DNA form, the CDR3 reads TGTGCCAGCTCACTGAGCGTTAGCTCCTACAATGAGCAGTTCTTC.

The chain couples TRBV7-6 to TRBJ2-7, with D unresolved. The CDR3 runs to 14 residues. Germline-derived CDR1 and CDR2 are SGHVS and FNYEAQ. V lost 2 bases, J lost 2 bases, and 10 bases lay in between. DNA of the CDR3: TGTGCCAGCAGCTTATCCTTAGACACCTACGAGCAGTACTTC. It is translated as CASSLSLDTYEQYF.